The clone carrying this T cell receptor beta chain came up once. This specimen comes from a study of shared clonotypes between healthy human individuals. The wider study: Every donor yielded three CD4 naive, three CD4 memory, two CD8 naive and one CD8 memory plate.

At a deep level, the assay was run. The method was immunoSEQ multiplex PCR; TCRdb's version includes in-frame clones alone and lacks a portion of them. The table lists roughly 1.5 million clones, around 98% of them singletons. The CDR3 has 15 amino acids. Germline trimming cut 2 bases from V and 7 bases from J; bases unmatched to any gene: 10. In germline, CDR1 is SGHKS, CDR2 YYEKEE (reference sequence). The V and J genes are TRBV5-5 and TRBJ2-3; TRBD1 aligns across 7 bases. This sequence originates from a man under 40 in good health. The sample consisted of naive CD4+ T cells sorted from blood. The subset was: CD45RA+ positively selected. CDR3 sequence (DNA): TGTGCCAGCAGCTTAACGGACAGGTTTGGGAATACGCAGTATTTT. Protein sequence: CASSLTDRFGNTQYF.